This paragraph covers one TCR beta chain sequence. Its antigen is undetermined. Germline values: CDR1 SGHDT, CDR2 YYEEEE. V lost 3 bases, J lost 5 bases, and 13 bases lay in between. The CDR3 loop spans 14 amino acids. The record originates from a study of relationships among human T cell subsets. Study results and limitations: The seven subsets showed no significant differences in gene usage or CDR3 length. Some CD4+CD8+ double-positive cells may remain after bead sorting.

Semiquantitative ARM-PCR amplified T cell receptor alpha and beta CDR3 regions from mRNA. In ARM-PCR, communal superprimers followed tagged nested gene-specific primers for exponential amplification. TCRdb reprocessed the multiplex PCR reads with MiXCR, giving one entry per CDR3 protein. This table holds about 4,700 distinct CDR3 sequences, nearly 80% found once. The chain uses TRBV5-6 and TRBJ2-3; D call uncertain. Sequenced input: total T cells sorted from blood. The receptor was isolated from a middle-aged man in good health. CDR3 in amino acids: CASSSPPVKDTQYF. CDR3 coding DNA: TGTGCCAGCAGCTCCCCCCCAGTGAAAGATACGCAGTATTTT.